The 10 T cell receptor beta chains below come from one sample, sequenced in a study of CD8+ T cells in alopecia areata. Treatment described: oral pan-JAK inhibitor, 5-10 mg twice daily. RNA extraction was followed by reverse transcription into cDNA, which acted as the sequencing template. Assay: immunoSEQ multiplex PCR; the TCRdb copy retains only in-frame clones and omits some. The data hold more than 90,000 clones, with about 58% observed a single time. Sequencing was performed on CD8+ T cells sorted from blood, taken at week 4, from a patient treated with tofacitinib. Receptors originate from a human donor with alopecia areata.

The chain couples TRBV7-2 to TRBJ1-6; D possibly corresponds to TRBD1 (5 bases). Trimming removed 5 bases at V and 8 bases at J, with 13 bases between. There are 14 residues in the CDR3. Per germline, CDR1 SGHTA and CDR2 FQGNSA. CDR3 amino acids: CASSLRQFDSPLHF. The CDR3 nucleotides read TGTGCCAGCAGCCTCCGACAGTTTGATTCACCCCTCCACTTT.

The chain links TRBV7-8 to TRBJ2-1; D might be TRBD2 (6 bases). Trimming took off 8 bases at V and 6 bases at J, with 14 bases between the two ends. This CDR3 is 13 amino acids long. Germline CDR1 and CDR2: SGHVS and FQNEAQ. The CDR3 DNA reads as TGTGCCAGCTCGGGTGGGGGGATCAATGAGCAGTTCTTC. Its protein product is CASSGGGINEQFF.

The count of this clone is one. The CDR3 sequence: CASSLSWGRGTEAFF. CDR3 DNA: TGTGCCAGTAGTCTCTCTTGGGGGCGAGGGACTGAAGCTTTCTTT. V and J are TRBV19 and TRBJ1-1; D might be TRBD1 (6 bases). V lost 5 bases, J lost 5 bases, and 18 bases lay in between. Germline CDR1 is LNHDA and CDR2 is SQIVND (reference sequence). The CDR3 totals 15 residues.

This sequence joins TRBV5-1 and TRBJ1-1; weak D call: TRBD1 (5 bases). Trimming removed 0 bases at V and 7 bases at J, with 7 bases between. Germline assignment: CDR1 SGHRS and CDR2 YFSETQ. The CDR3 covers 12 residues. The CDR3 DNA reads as TGCGCCAGCAGCTTGGGGGGGATTGAAGCTTTCTTT. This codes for CASSLGGIEAFF.

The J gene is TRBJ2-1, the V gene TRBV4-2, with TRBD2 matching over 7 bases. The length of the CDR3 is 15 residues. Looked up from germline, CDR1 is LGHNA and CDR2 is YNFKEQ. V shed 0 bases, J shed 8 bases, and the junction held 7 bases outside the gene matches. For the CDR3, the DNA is TGTGCCAGCAGCCAAGATGGGGGGGGTCTCGATGAGCAGTTCTTC. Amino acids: CASSQDGGGLDEQFF.

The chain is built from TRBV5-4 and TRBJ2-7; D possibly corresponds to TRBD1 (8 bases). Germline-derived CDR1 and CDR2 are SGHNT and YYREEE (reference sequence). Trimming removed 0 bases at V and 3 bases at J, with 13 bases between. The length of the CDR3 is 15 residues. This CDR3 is CASSLDRGGLYEQYF. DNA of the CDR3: TGTGCCAGCAGCTTGGACAGGGGGGGACTCTACGAGCAGTACTTC.

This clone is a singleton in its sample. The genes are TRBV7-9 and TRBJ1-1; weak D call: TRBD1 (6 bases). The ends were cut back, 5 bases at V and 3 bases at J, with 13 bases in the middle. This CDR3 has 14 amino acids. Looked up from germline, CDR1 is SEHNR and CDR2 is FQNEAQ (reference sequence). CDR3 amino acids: CASSPMGADTEAFF. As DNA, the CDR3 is TGTGCCAGCAGCCCAATGGGGGCTGACACTGAAGCTTTCTTT.

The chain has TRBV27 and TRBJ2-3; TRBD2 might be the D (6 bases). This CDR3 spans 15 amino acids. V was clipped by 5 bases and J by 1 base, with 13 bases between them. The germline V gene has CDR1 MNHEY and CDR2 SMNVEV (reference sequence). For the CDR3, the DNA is TGTGCCAGCAGTCCCCGGACGGGAGGCACAGATACGCAGTATTTT. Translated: CASSPRTGGTDTQYF.

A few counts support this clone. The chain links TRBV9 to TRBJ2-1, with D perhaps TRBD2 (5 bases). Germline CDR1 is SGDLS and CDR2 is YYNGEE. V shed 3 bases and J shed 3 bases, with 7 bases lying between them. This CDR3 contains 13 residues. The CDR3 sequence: CASSGLNYNEQFF. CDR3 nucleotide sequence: TGTGCCAGCAGCGGACTAAACTACAATGAGCAGTTCTTC.

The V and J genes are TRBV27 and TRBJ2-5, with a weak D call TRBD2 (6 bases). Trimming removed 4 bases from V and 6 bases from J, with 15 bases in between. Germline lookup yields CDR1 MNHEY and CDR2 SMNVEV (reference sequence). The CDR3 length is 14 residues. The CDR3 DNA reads TGTGCCAGCAGTTGGGTGGGAGGCCAGAAGACCCAGTACTTC. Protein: CASSWVGGQKTQYF.